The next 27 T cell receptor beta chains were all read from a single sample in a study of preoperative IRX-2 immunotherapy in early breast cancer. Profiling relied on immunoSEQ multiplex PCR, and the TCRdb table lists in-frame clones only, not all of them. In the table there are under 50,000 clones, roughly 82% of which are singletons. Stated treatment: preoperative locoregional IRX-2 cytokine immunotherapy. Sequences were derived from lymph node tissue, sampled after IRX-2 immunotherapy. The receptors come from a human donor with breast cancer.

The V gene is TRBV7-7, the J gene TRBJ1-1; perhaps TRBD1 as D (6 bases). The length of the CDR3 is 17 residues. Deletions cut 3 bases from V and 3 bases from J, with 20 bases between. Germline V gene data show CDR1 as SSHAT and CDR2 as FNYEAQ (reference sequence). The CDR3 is CASSFSLNRAGDTEAFF. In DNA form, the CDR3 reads TGTGCCAGCAGCTTCAGCCTAAACAGGGCCGGAGACACTGAAGCTTTCTTT.

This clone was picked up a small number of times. Written as DNA, the CDR3 is TGTGCCAGCAGTCCCGTAGGACTGACGAACACTGAAGCTTTCTTT. Translation: CASSPVGLTNTEAFF. V gene TRBV28 combines with J gene TRBJ1-1, with no clear D. The CDR3 is 15 amino acids. The germline gives CDR1 MDHEN, CDR2 SYDVKM. V lost 5 bases and J lost 1, with 14 bases in between.

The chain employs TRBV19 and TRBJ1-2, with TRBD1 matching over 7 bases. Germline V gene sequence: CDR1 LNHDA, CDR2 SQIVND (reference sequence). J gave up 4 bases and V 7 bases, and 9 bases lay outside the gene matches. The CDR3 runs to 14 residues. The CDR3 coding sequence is TGTGCCAGTAATACAGGGGACAGCCTCTATGGCTACACCTTC. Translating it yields CASNTGDSLYGYTF.

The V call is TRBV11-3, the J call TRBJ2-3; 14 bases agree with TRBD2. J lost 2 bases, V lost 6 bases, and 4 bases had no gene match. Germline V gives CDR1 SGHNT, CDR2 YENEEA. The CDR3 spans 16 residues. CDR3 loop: CASRRLAGGPTDTQYF. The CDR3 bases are TGTGCCAGCAGAAGACTAGCGGGGGGGCCCACAGATACGCAGTATTTT.

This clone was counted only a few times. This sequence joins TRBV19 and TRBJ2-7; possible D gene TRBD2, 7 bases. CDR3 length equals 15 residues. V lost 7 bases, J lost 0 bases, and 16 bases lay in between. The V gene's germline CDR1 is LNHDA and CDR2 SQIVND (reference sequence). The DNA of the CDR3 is TGTGCCAGTAACCCTGGGGCGGGGGCCTCCTACGAGCAGTACTTC. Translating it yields CASNPGAGASYEQYF.

The CDR3 loop reads CASRPRDREYGYTF. The CDR3 DNA reads as TGTGCCAGTAGACCCCGGGACAGGGAGTATGGCTACACCTTC. The gene calls are TRBV19 and TRBJ1-2; 9 bases align to TRBD1. There are 14 residues in the CDR3. Trimming cost V 6 bases and J 5 bases; bases outside gene matches: 7. CDR1 is LNHDA and CDR2 is SQIVND in the germline V gene (reference sequence).

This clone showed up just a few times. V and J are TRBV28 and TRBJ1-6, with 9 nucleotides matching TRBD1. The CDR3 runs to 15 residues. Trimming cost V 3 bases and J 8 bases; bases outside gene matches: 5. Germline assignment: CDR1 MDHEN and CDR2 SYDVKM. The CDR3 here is CASSLSDRGYSPLHF. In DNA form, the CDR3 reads TGTGCCAGCAGTTTGTCCGACAGGGGGTATTCACCCCTCCACTTT. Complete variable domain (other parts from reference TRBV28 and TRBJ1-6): DVKVTQSSRYLVKRTGEKVFLECVQDMDHENMFWYRQDPGLGLRLIYFSYDVKMKEKGDIPEGYSVSREKKERFSLILESASTNQTSMYLCASSLSDRGYSPLHFGNGTRLTVT.

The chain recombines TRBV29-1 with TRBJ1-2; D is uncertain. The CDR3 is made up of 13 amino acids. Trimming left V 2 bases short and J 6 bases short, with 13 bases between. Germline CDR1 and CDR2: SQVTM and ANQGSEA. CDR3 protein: CSVETHPGDGYTF. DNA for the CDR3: TGCAGCGTTGAAACCCACCCCGGGGATGGCTACACCTTC.

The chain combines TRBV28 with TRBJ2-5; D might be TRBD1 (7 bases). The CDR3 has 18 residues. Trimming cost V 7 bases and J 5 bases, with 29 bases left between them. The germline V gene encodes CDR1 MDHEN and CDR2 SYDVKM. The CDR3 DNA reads TGTGCCAGCAAGGGATTGGGGCAGGGGGGTCCCCAAGCGGAGACCCAGTACTTC. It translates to CASKGLGQGGPQAETQYF.

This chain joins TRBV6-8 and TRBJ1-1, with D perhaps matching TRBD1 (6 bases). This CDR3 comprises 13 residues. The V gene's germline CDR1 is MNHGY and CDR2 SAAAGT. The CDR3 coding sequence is TGTGTAATTAGGCGGGGGCCCGCCACTGAAGCTTTCTTT. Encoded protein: CVIRRGPATEAFF.

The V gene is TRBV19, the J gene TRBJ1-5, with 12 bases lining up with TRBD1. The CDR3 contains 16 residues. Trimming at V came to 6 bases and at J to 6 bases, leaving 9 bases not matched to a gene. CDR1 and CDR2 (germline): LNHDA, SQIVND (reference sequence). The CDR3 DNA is TGTGCCAGTAGAAGGGACAGGGGGCGACCTGTTCAGCCCCAGCATTTT. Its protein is CASRRDRGRPVQPQHF.

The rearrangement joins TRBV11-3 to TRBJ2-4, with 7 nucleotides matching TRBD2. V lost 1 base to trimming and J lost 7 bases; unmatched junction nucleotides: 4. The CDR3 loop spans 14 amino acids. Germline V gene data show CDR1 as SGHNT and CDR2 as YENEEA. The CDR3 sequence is CASSLGSAGNIQYF. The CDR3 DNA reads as TGTGCCAGCAGCTTAGGATCAGCGGGGAACATTCAGTACTTC.

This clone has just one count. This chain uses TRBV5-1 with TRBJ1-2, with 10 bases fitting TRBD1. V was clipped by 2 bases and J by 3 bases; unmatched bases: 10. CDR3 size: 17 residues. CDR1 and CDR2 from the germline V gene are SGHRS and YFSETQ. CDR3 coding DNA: TGCGCCAGCAGCTTAACGACAGGGGGCGCCGGGGACTATGGCTACACCTTC. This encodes CASSLTTGGAGDYGYTF.

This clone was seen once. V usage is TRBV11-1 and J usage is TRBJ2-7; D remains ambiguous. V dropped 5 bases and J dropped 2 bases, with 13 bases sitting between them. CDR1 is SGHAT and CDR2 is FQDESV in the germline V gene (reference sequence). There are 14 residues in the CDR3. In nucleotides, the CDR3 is TGTGCCAGCAGCCAAGGTACCAAAGCCTACGAGCAGTACTTC. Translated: CASSQGTKAYEQYF.

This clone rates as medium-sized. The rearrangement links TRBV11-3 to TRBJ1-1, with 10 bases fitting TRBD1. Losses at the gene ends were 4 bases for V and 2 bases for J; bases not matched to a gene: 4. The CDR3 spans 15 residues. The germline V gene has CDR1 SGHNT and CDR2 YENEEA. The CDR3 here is CASSSRTGGNTEAFF. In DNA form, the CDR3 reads TGTGCCAGCAGCTCGCGGACAGGGGGTAACACTGAAGCTTTCTTT.

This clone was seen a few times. This CDR3 reads CASLLGVNQPQHF. DNA of the CDR3: TGTGCCAGTCTCCTGGGGGTCAATCAGCCCCAGCATTTT. The chain employs TRBV6-8 and TRBJ1-5; D possibly corresponds to TRBD1 (5 bases). The CDR3 loop spans 13 amino acids. The V end was cut by 9 bases, the J end by 3 bases, with 12 bases between. Germline CDR1 and CDR2: MNHGY and SAAAGT.

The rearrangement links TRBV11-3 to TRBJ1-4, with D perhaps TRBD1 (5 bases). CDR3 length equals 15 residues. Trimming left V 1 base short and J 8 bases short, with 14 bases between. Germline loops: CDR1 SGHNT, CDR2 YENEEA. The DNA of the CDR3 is TGTGCCAGCAGCTTAGTGGTAGGGGTTGAAGAAAAACTGTTTTTT. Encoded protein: CASSLVVGVEEKLFF.

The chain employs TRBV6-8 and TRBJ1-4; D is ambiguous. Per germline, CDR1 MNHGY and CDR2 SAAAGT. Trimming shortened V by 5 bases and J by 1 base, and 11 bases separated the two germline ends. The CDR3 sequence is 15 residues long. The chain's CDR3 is CASSAGDLTNEKLFF. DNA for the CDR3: TGTGCCAGCAGTGCTGGGGATCTAACTAATGAAAAACTGTTTTTT.

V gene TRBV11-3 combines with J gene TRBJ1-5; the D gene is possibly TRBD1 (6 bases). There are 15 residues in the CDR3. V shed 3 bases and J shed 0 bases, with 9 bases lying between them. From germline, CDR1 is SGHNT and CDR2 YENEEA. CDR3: CASSFWTDSNQPQHF. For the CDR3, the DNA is TGTGCCAGCAGCTTCTGGACAGATAGCAATCAGCCCCAGCATTTT.

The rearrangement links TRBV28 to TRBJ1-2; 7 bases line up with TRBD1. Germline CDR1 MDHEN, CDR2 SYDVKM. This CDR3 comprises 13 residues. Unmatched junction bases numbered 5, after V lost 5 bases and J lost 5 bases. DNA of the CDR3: TGTGCCAGCAGTGAGGACAGGAATTATGGCTACACCTTC. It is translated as CASSEDRNYGYTF.

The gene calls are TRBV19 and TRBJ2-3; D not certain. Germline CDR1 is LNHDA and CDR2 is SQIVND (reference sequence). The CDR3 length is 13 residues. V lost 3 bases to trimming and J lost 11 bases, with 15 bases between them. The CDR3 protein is CASSMDGFPQQYF. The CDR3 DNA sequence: TGTGCCAGTAGTATGGATGGCTTCCCCCAGCAGTATTTT. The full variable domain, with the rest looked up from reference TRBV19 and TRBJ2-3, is DGGITQSPKYLFRKEGQNVTLSCEQNLNHDAMYWYRQDPGQGLRLIYYSQIVNDFQKGDIAEGYSVSREKKESFPLTVTSAQKNPTAFYLCASSMDGFPQQYFGPGTRLTVL.

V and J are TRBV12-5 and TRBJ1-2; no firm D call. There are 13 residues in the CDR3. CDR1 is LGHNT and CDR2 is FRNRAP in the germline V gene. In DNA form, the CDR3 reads TGTGCCTCATCCGGGCAGTACGTCTATGGCTACACCTTC. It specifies CASSGQYVYGYTF.

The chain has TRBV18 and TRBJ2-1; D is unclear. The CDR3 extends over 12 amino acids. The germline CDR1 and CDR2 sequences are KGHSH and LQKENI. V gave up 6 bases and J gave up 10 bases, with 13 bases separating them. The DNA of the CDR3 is TGTGCCAGCTCCCTCAGGTCAGCGGAGCAGTTCTTC. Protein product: CASSLRSAEQFF.

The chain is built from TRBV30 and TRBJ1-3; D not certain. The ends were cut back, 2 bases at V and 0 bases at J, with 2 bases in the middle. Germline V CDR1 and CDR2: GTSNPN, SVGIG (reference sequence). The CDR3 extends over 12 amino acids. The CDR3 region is CAWSRSGNTIYF. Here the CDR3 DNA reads TGTGCCTGGAGTCGCTCTGGAAACACCATATATTTT.

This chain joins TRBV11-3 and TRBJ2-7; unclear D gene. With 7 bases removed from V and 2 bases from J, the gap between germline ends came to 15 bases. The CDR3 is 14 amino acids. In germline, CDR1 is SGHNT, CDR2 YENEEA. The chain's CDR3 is CASTRPGLTYEQYF. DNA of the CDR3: TGTGCCAGCACCCGACCCGGGCTCACCTACGAGCAGTACTTC.

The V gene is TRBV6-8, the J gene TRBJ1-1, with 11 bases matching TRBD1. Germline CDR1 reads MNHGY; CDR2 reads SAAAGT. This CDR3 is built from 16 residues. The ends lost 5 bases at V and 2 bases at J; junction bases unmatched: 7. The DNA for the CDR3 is TGTGCCAGCAGTGACCGGGACAGGGGGATAAACACTGAAGCTTTCTTT. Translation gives CASSDRDRGINTEAFF.

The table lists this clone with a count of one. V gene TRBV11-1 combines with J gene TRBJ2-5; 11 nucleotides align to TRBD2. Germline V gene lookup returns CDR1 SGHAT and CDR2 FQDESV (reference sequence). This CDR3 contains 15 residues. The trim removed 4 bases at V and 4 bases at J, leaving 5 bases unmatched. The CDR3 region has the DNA TGTGCCAGCAGCTATAGCGGGGGGGCTTTAGAGACCCAGTACTTC. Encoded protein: CASSYSGGALETQYF.